This T cell receptor (beta chain) was captured by sequencing in a study of beta chain features in type 1 diabetes. Across the whole study: Patient and healthy donor groups were alike in age, gender and cell yields.

About this clone: The antigen remains undetermined.

The authors reverse transcribed all of the isolated RNA, so sequencing captured expressed TCRB transcripts. The data were produced by immunoSEQ multiplex PCR, yet TCRdb's version contains in-frame clones alone and is incomplete. The sample lists around 280,000 clones, 7.5% to 9.5% seen once, with roughly 0.94% in the top ten. CDR3 size: 14 residues. Trimming shortened V by 0 bases and J by 4 bases, and 10 bases separated the two germline ends. The V gene's germline CDR1 is SGHRS and CDR2 YFSETQ. The study, taken as a whole, reports: The study found that naive, central memory and Treg TCRB repertoires appeared more similar in patients than in healthy donors.

The sequenced sample was central memory CD4+ T cells from blood. The TCR sequence derives from a young woman in good health. The gene calls are TRBV5-1 and TRBJ1-1; tentative D call: TRBD1 (6 bases). The CDR3, as DNA: TGCGCCAGCAGCTTGGTAAGAGGGGGCACTGAAGCTTTCTTT. It specifies CASSLVRGGTEAFF.